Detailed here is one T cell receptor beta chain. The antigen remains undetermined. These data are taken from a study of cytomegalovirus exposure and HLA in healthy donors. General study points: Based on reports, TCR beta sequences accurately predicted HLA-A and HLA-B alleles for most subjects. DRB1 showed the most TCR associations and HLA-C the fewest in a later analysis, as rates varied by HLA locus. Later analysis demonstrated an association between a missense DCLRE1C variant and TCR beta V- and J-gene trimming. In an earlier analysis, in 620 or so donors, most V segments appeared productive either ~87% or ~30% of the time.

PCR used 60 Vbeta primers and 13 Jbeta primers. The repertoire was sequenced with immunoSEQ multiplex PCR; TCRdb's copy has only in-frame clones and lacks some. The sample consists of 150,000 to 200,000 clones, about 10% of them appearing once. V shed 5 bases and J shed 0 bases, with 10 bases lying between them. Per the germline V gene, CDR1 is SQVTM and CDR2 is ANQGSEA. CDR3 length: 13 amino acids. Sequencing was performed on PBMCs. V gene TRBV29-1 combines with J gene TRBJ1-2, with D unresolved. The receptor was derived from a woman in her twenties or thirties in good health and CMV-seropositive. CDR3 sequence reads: CSVPIQANYGYTF. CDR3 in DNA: TGCAGCGTTCCAATTCAGGCTAACTATGGCTACACCTTC.